The sequence of this T cell receptor (beta chain) was determined in a study of CDR3 diversity in severe acne. Germline V gives CDR1 SNHLY, CDR2 FYNNEI. Losses at the gene ends were 5 bases for V and 10 bases for J; bases not matched to a gene: 4. The CDR3 length is 12 residues. TCRdb fed the PCR reads into MiXCR, producing one record per CDR3 protein. The sample gives approximately 84,000 distinct CDR3 sequences, approximately 51% of which show up once; 13% to 15% is in the top ten. This clonotype was seen at least ten times. The clonotype was recovered from a male donor in good health, without acne. This chain connects TRBV2 to TRBJ1-1; TRBD1 agrees at 10 bases. Sequencing used blood. The CDR3 here is CASSPTGGTAFF. CDR3 nucleotide sequence: TGTGCCAGCAGTCCGACAGGGGGCACAGCTTTCTTT.